The subject of this entry is one T cell receptor beta chain. Its specificity is unknown. The germline CDR1 and CDR2 sequences are SGHTA and FQGNSA. The junction had 9 bases not matched to a gene; V was cut back by 1 base and J by 7 bases. The CDR3 has 16 residues. Primers included in the PCR were 60 Vbeta and 13 Jbeta primers. The table came from immunoSEQ multiplex PCR; TCRdb's copy has only in-frame clones and leaves some out. The sample yields roughly 130,000 clones, 70% to 85% seen once. This sample is part of a study of cytomegalovirus exposure and HLA in healthy donors. Study-wide results and limits: Reported findings show TCR beta sequences accurately forecast HLA-A and HLA-B alleles in most subjects. TCR beta V- and J-gene trimming, according to a later analysis, was linked to a missense DCLRE1C variant.

This clonotype was sampled from a woman aged 18-29 years in good health and CMV-seropositive. This rearrangement joins TRBV7-2 to TRBJ1-4; 7 nucleotides agree with TRBD1. Sequencing input: PBMCs. The CDR3 is CASSLGQGGWGEKLFF. The CDR3 DNA sequence: TGTGCCAGCAGCTTAGGACAGGGCGGGTGGGGTGAAAAACTGTTTTTT.